This T cell receptor (beta chain) stems from a study of long-term antiretroviral therapy in people with HIV. The V end lost 7 bases, the J end lost 8 bases, and 24 bases lay between the germline ends. This CDR3 contains 16 residues. Germline V gene lookup returns CDR1 SNHLY and CDR2 FYNNEI. At the survey level, the v3.0 immunoSEQ assay was run. The method was immunoSEQ multiplex PCR; TCRdb's version includes in-frame clones alone and lacks a portion of them. In the table there are about 34,000 clones, 70% to 90% of which are singletons. The sequence was obtained from a man aged 18 to 29 with HIV. V usage is TRBV2 and J usage is TRBJ1-3; D unresolved. The sequencing here drew on unsorted PBMCs, taken 1.1 years after starting antiretroviral therapy. The CDR3 sequence is CASNKPPDPSGDTIYF. The CDR3 DNA is TGTGCCAGCAACAAACCACCCGACCCCTCCGGGGACACCATATATTTT. Filled out from reference TRBV2 and TRBJ1-3, the complete variable domain reads EPEVTQTPSHQVTQMGQEVILRCVPISNHLYFYWYRQILGQKVEFLVSFYNNEISEKSEIFDDQFSVERPDGSNFTLKIRSTKLEDSAMYFCASNKPPDPSGDTIYFGEGSWLTVV.